One and the same sample provided the 19 T cell receptor beta chains below, sequenced in a study of cytomegalovirus exposure and HLA in healthy donors. PCR primers comprised 60 Vbeta and 13 Jbeta primers. The method was immunoSEQ multiplex PCR; TCRdb's version includes in-frame clones alone and lacks a portion of them. Here the sample spans approximately 93,000 clones, 82% being singletons. Sequencing used PBMCs. Receptors originate from a man aged 45-60 years in good health and CMV-seronegative.

For this clone: A read error may account for a junction end that differs from germline. At the DNA level, this CDR3 is encoded by other sequences in the same sample as well. The CDR3 DNA follows: TGTGCCAGCAGCCCGAGGACTAGCGGGATCAACACCGGGGAACTGTTTTTT. It yields the protein CASSPRTSGINTGELFF. This chain joins TRBV5-5 and TRBJ2-2, with TRBD2 matching over 12 bases. Germline V gene lookup returns CDR1 SGHKS and CDR2 YYEKEE (reference sequence). The CDR3 runs 17 residues.

This sequence joins TRBV6-1 and TRBJ2-2; 7 nucleotides line up with TRBD1. Germline lookup yields CDR1 MNHNS and CDR2 SASEGT. With V trimmed by 3 bases and J by 6 bases, 7 bases remained unmatched. This CDR3 spans 15 amino acids. The CDR3, as DNA: TGTGCCAGCAGTGAGGGCAGGGGGTACCCCGGGGAGCTGTTTTTT. Amino acid sequence: CASSEGRGYPGELFF.

This clone occurred many times. The chain is built from TRBV11-3 and TRBJ2-2; D is possibly TRBD2 (6 bases). CDR1 and CDR2 (germline): SGHNT, YENEEA. The CDR3 is made up of 13 amino acids. V dropped 1 base and J dropped 6 bases, with 6 bases sitting between them. The DNA for the CDR3 is TGTGCCAGCAGCTTAGCGGGGGCCGGGGAGCTGTTTTTT. It encodes CASSLAGAGELFF.

This chain links TRBV27 with TRBJ1-3; 7 nucleotides align to TRBD1. The ends lost 2 bases at V and 2 bases at J; junction bases unmatched: 3. The CDR3 totals 15 residues. Germline loops: CDR1 MNHEY, CDR2 SMNVEV (reference sequence). CDR3 amino acids: CASSLRGLTGNTIYF. The CDR3 coding sequence is TGTGCCAGCAGTTTAAGGGGGCTAACTGGAAACACCATATATTTT.

The V and J genes are TRBV7-9 and TRBJ2-1; D is uncertain. The CDR3 has 15 residues. Trimming took 5 bases from V and 0 from J, leaving 11 bases between them. Germline loops: CDR1 SEHNR, CDR2 FQNEAQ (reference sequence). CDR3 region: CASSPGENSYNEQFF. The CDR3 nucleotides are TGTGCCAGCAGCCCCGGAGAGAACTCCTACAATGAGCAGTTCTTC.

The chain uses TRBV20-1 and TRBJ2-1; 9 bases are a match to TRBD1. CDR1 and CDR2 from the germline V gene are DFQATT and SNEGSKA (reference sequence). Trimming at V came to 5 bases and at J to 15 bases, leaving 8 bases not matched to a gene. This CDR3 is built from 11 residues. The CDR3 DNA reads as TGCAGTGCTTTGGACAGGGGAACCCCGTTCTTC. Protein product: CSALDRGTPFF.

V is TRBV5-1 and J is TRBJ2-7, with D possibly TRBD2 on 6 matching bases. CDR1 is SGHRS and CDR2 is YFSETQ in the germline V gene. Trimming removed 4 bases at V and 6 bases at J, with 17 bases between. The CDR3 spans 14 residues. CDR3: CASSPEGPGFEQYF. Here the CDR3 DNA reads TGCGCCAGCAGCCCGGAGGGGCCTGGATTCGAGCAGTACTTC.

The CDR3 region has the DNA TGCGCCAGCAGCCAGATGAGACAGGGGTATGGAAAAGAGCAGTTCTTC. Protein: CASSQMRQGYGKEQFF. The rearrangement joins TRBV4-3 to TRBJ2-1, with 8 bases aligning to TRBD1. This CDR3 region has 16 residues. Germline V gene data show CDR1 as LGHNA and CDR2 as YSLEER. Trimming cost V 3 bases and J 10 bases; bases outside gene matches: 14.

This clone was recorded a few times. In DNA form, the CDR3 reads TGTGCCAGTAGACTCGACAGGGTCTCTGGAAACACCATATATTTT. This sequence encodes CASRLDRVSGNTIYF. This chain connects TRBV19 to TRBJ1-3; TRBD1 matches 7 bases. V trimming: 6 bases; J trimming: 0 bases; junction bases outside the gene matches: 5. CDR1 is LNHDA, CDR2 SQIVND, per germline (reference sequence). The CDR3 consists of 15 residues.

The chain joins TRBV19 to TRBJ2-2; 9 positions agree with TRBD2. Germline V gives CDR1 LNHDA, CDR2 SQIVND (reference sequence). Trimming cost V 5 bases and J 6 bases; bases outside gene matches: 16. The CDR3 consists of 18 residues. CDR3 amino acids: CASSPGRGGTSLSGELFF. DNA for the CDR3: TGTGCCAGTAGTCCCGGCCGGGGTGGGACTAGCTTGTCCGGGGAGCTGTTTTTT.

This rearrangement joins TRBV11-1 to TRBJ2-7; the match to TRBD2 covers 12 bases. The V segment lost 6 bases and the J segment 4 bases; nucleotides outside the gene matches: 4. The germline V gene encodes CDR1 SGHAT and CDR2 FQDESV (reference sequence). The CDR3 consists of 14 residues. The CDR3 nucleotides are TGTGCCAGCAGTGGGACTAGCGGGCCGTACGAGCAGTACTTC. It codes for CASSGTSGPYEQYF.

Here the CDR3 reads CASTGGTGYTF. In DNA, the CDR3 is TGTGCCAGCACGGGTGGTACGGGCTACACCTTC. V is TRBV6-5 and J is TRBJ1-2; no clear D gene. Trimming cost V 7 bases and J 8 bases, with 11 bases left between them. The germline CDR1 and CDR2 sequences are MNHEY and SVGAGI. The CDR3 is 11 residues long.

The chain carries TRBV28 and TRBJ2-1; D unclear. Trimming removed 4 bases at V and 6 bases at J, with 13 bases between. Germline CDR1 is MDHEN and CDR2 is SYDVKM. CDR3 length: 14 residues. The CDR3 bases are TGTGCCAGCAGTTCCCCCACGGGTACCAATGAGCAGTTCTTC. Amino acids: CASSSPTGTNEQFF.

The chain combines TRBV5-3 with TRBJ2-7; maybe TRBD2 (6 bases). TRBV5-3 is classed as an ORF, of uncertain function. The CDR3 is 16 amino acids. The germline V and J ends were trimmed by 0 bases and 0 bases, with 13 bases remaining between them. Written as DNA, the CDR3 is TGTGCCAGAAGCTTGGCGTGGAGGGGATCCTCCTACGAGCAGTACTTC. It specifies CARSLAWRGSSYEQYF.

The V and J genes are TRBV19 and TRBJ2-2; D possibly corresponds to TRBD1 (5 bases). The CDR3 has 15 residues. Looked up from germline, CDR1 is LNHDA and CDR2 is SQIVND (reference sequence). Deletions cut 3 bases from V and 7 bases from J, with 15 bases between. This CDR3 is CASSMPGWFIGELFF. Here the CDR3 DNA reads TGTGCCAGTAGTATGCCAGGGTGGTTTATCGGGGAGCTGTTTTTT.

The chain uses TRBV2 and TRBJ2-7; 10 positions match TRBD2. Germline V gene data show CDR1 as SNHLY and CDR2 as FYNNEI. Losses at the gene ends were 7 bases for V and 4 bases for J; bases not matched to a gene: 7. This CDR3 spans 14 amino acids. In nucleotides, the CDR3 is TGTGCCAGCATCCAGCGGGAGGGTCAGTACGAGCAGTACTTC. It specifies CASIQREGQYEQYF.

The chain is built from TRBV21-1 and TRBJ1-5; the table assigns TRBD1, which was not confirmed against the DNA. TRBV21-1 is annotated as a pseudogene. CDR3 length equals 16 residues. Here the CDR3 reads CASSKEDNRADQPQHF. For the CDR3, the DNA is TGTGCCAGCAGCAAAGAGGATAACAGGGCTGATCAGCCCCAGCATTTT.

The chain joins TRBV10-3 to TRBJ2-1; 7 nucleotides line up with TRBD2. This CDR3 is 14 amino acids long. V lost 4 bases, J lost 8 bases, and 8 bases stayed unmatched. Germline CDR1 reads ENHRY; CDR2 reads SYGVKD. CDR3 sequence reads: CAISGREFEDEQFF. Here the CDR3 DNA reads TGTGCCATCAGTGGGCGGGAGTTTGAGGATGAGCAGTTCTTC.

The gene calls are TRBV19 and TRBJ1-5; 9 nucleotides agree with TRBD1. This CDR3 contains 16 residues. The germline gives CDR1 LNHDA, CDR2 SQIVND (reference sequence). V trimming: 5 bases; J trimming: 3 bases; junction bases outside the gene matches: 8. CDR3 DNA: TGTGCCAGTAGTGCCCGACAGGGGGAAGTCAATCAGCCCCAGCATTTT. Its translation is CASSARQGEVNQPQHF.